The present T cell receptor beta chain was sequenced within a study of blood T cell repertoires in COVID-19. Generated by immunoSEQ multiplex PCR, the TCRdb table keeps only in-frame clones and is missing some. The sample contains roughly 67,000 clones, approximately 93% of which appear only once. Germline trimming cut 4 bases from V and 1 base from J; bases unmatched to any gene: 8. CDR1 SGHNT and CDR2 YYREEE come from the germline V gene (reference sequence). CDR3 size: 17 residues. The receptor comes from a man aged 65-85 years with active COVID-19. J is TRBJ1-4 and V is TRBV5-4; 9 positions match TRBD1. The sample was peripheral blood. The CDR3 spells CASSRSQGAGTNEKLFF. In DNA, the CDR3 is TGTGCCAGCAGCCGGTCACAGGGGGCGGGAACTAATGAAAAACTGTTTTTT. The full variable domain, completed using reference TRBV5-4 and TRBJ1-4, is ETGVTQSPTHLIKTRGQQVTLRCSSQSGHNTVSWYQQALGQGPQFIFQYYREEENGRGNFPPRFSGLQFPNYSSELNVNALELDDSALYLCASSRSQGAGTNEKLFFGSGTQLSVL.